Below, one T cell receptor beta chain is given with its context. Its specificity is not known. Time point meaning: after dendritic cell vaccination, including at tumor progression/relapse. PBMC sampling occurred before vaccination, two weeks after the third dose, and at progression. These data originate in a study of glioma-infiltrating T cells after dendritic cell vaccination. Turning to the study itself: Samples are from glioblastoma patients in Phase I and II dendritic cell vaccine trials.

Study-level points and caveats: The cohort had few patients with full blood and tumor sets.

The repertoire was sequenced with immunoSEQ multiplex PCR; TCRdb's copy has only in-frame clones and lacks some. The table shows 100,000 or so clones, with 90% occurring only once. The source material was blood, sampled after dendritic cell vaccination. The receptor was derived from a human donor with glioblastoma.

DNA of the CDR3: TGCGCCAGCAGTCTCCCAGGGGGCGCTTTTGGCTACACCTTC. Protein sequence: CASSLPGGAFGYTF. The V call is TRBV5-1, the J call TRBJ1-2; TRBD1 agrees at 8 bases. V shed 5 bases, J shed 7 bases, and the junction held 10 bases outside the gene matches. This CDR3 spans 14 amino acids. Germline V CDR1 and CDR2: SGHRS, YFSETQ.